One and the same sample provided the 31 T cell receptor beta chains below, sequenced in a study of CXCR3-negative and CXCR3-positive naive CD8 T cells. UMI-labeled TRB cDNA libraries were prepared by 5' RACE. For each CDR3 protein, TCRdb gives one entry from its re-call of the 5' RACE reads, without DNA. Reported are 65,000 to 75,000 distinct CDR3 sequences; the ten largest clones contain about 1.5%. The sample comprised naive CXCR3- CD8+ T cells from blood. Subset specified: CD45RO-CCR7+CD27+CD95- naive CD8+ T cells lacking CXCR3 (TNR3-). Receptors originate from a human donor in good health. Some clones in this sample may be carry-over from other donors' samples.

The chain couples TRBV27 to TRBJ2-7; TCRdb returns TRBD1, unconfirmable since there is no DNA. The CDR3 sequence is 14 residues long. Germline V lookup: CDR1 MNHEY, CDR2 SMNVEV (reference sequence). CDR3 region: CASSLGSRGYEQYF.

This sequence joins TRBV5-5 and TRBJ2-4; the D call from TCRdb, TRBD2, cannot be confirmed without DNA. The CDR3 has 14 residues. Germline values: CDR1 SGHKS, CDR2 YYEKEE (reference sequence). The CDR3 spells CASSSGGIENIQYF.

This chain links TRBV7-8 with TRBJ1-1; as DNA is missing, the TRBD1 call by TCRdb cannot be tested. Germline CDR1 reads SGHVS; CDR2 reads FQNEAQ. CDR3 size: 12 residues. The CDR3 loop is CASSSQGTEAFF.

This sequence joins TRBV7-9 and TRBJ2-3; TCRdb gives TRBD2 as the D gene, but with no DNA this cannot be confirmed. In germline, CDR1 is SEHNR, CDR2 FQNEAQ (reference sequence). This CDR3 region has 16 residues. The CDR3 reads CASSRGLAGSTDTQYF.

The V gene is TRBV29-1, the J gene TRBJ2-7; the D call of TRBD2 rests on TCRdb alone, since no DNA is present to check it. The V gene's germline CDR1 is SQVTM and CDR2 ANQGSEA. The CDR3 is 15 residues long. The CDR3 loop is CSALTSGIGSYEQYF.

The chain has TRBV19 and TRBJ2-3; with no DNA, the TCRdb D assignment of TRBD2 cannot be verified. Germline CDR1 LNHDA, CDR2 SQIVND (reference sequence). This CDR3 has 15 amino acids. This CDR3 reads CASKLGGRGTDTQYF.

The genes are TRBV20-1 and TRBJ2-3. Germline V lookup: CDR1 DFQATT, CDR2 SNEGSKA (reference sequence). The CDR3 is 14 amino acids. CDR3 loop: CSARDLTTTDTQYF.

The V call is TRBV29-1, the J call TRBJ1-1; as DNA is missing, the TRBD1 call by TCRdb cannot be tested. Germline V lookup: CDR1 SQVTM, CDR2 ANQGSEA. The CDR3 totals 12 residues. The CDR3 loop reads CSVADSPDGAFF. Full variable domain (remainder filled in from reference TRBV29-1 and TRBJ1-1): SAVISQKPSRDICQRGTSLTIQCQVDSQVTMMFWYRQQPGQSLTLIATANQGSEATYESGFVIDKFPISRPNLTFSTLTVSNMSPEDSSIYLCSVADSPDGAFFGQGTRLTVV.

The chain uses TRBV13 and TRBJ2-1. Germline loops: CDR1 PRHDT, CDR2 FYEKMQ (reference sequence). This CDR3 has 11 residues. CDR3 in amino acids: CASFQDNEQFF.

The rearrangement links TRBV5-4 to TRBJ2-5; TCRdb reports TRBD2, a call that lacks DNA to check it against. CDR1 SGHNT and CDR2 YYREEE come from the germline V gene (reference sequence). CDR3 length equals 19 residues. CDR3 residues: CASSQDWNDEERAEEIQYF.

The chain employs TRBV20-1 and TRBJ1-3. The CDR3 consists of 15 residues. Germline V gene data show CDR1 as DFQATT and CDR2 as SNEGSKA (reference sequence). CDR3: CSARVWQSTGNTIYF.

The chain is built from TRBV6-5 and TRBJ1-1. Germline V lookup: CDR1 MNHEY, CDR2 SVGAGI. The length of the CDR3 is 14 residues. The CDR3 reads CASSYSRVNTEAFF.

The chain is built from TRBV5-6 and TRBJ2-1; TCRdb calls TRBD1, which cannot be checked without DNA. Germline loops: CDR1 SGHDT, CDR2 YYEEEE. The CDR3 runs to 13 residues. The chain's CDR3 is CASSRYQGNEQFF. The variable domain in full, with the rest retrieved from reference TRBV5-6 and TRBJ2-1, is DAGVTQSPTHLIKTRGQQVTLRCSPKSGHDTVSWYQQALGQGPQFIFQYYEEEERQRGNFPDRFSGHQFPNYSSELNVNALLLGDSALYLCASSRYQGNEQFFGPGTRLTVL.

The chain is built from TRBV20-1 and TRBJ2-3; TCRdb names TRBD2, which stays unverified in the absence of DNA. This CDR3 is 15 amino acids long. The V gene's germline CDR1 is DFQATT and CDR2 SNEGSKA (reference sequence). The CDR3 is CSARDMAAGGDTQYF.

The rearrangement joins TRBV4-2 to TRBJ2-1; TCRdb indicates TRBD2, and absent DNA this call remains unverified. The germline CDR1 and CDR2 sequences are LGHNA and YNFKEQ. This CDR3 region has 16 residues. CDR3 sequence reads: CASSQEEGSSYNEQFF.

The chain employs TRBV27 and TRBJ1-6. The CDR3 runs to 13 residues. Germline V gives CDR1 MNHEY, CDR2 SMNVEV (reference sequence). The CDR3 here is CASSLFVNSPLHF.

This chain connects TRBV28 to TRBJ2-7; the D call from TCRdb, TRBD2, cannot be confirmed without DNA. Germline V CDR1 and CDR2: MDHEN, SYDVKM. The CDR3 spans 16 residues. This CDR3 reads CASSFFGSGSGYEQYF.

The V and J genes are TRBV10-2 and TRBJ2-5. This CDR3 spans 12 amino acids. Germline V gene data show CDR1 as WSHSY and CDR2 as SAAADI. This CDR3 is CASSESWETQYF.

This chain connects TRBV29-1 to TRBJ2-3; TCRdb proposes TRBD1, but this gene call is untestable without DNA. Looked up from germline, CDR1 is SQVTM and CDR2 is ANQGSEA. There are 17 residues in the CDR3. The CDR3 reads CSVERFGDRERTDTQYF.

This rearrangement joins TRBV15 to TRBJ1-1; with no DNA, the TCRdb D assignment of TRBD1 cannot be verified. This CDR3 is 13 amino acids long. The germline CDR1 and CDR2 sequences are LNHNV and YYDKDF (reference sequence). This chain's CDR3 is CATRKAGTQEAFF.

This chain joins TRBV7-6 and TRBJ2-3; TCRdb returns TRBD2, unconfirmable since there is no DNA. This CDR3 comprises 17 residues. Germline V gene sequence: CDR1 SGHVS, CDR2 FNYEAQ. CDR3 region: CASSPQGLARGTDTQYF.

The genes are TRBV7-9 and TRBJ2-1. CDR3 length equals 13 residues. The germline gives CDR1 SEHNR, CDR2 FQNEAQ (reference sequence). The CDR3 region is CASSPVVNDEQFF. Complete variable domain (other parts from reference TRBV7-9 and TRBJ2-1): DTGVSQNPRHKITKRGQNVTFRCDPISEHNRLYWYRQTLGQGPEFLTYFQNEAQLEKSRLLSDRFSAERPKGSFSTLEIQRTEQGDSAMYLCASSPVVNDEQFFGPGTRLTVL.

The CDR3 here is CSVEVGSETQYF. J is TRBJ2-5 and V is TRBV29-1. The CDR3 runs to 12 residues. Germline CDR1 SQVTM, CDR2 ANQGSEA.

CDR3 in amino acids: CATEAGTGGAHGYTF. This chain uses TRBV7-8 with TRBJ1-2; checking the TCRdb D call of TRBD1 is not possible without DNA. CDR1 is SGHVS and CDR2 is FQNEAQ in the germline V gene. This CDR3 spans 15 amino acids.

The chain combines TRBV20-1 with TRBJ2-1. Germline V gene sequence: CDR1 DFQATT, CDR2 SNEGSKA (reference sequence). The CDR3 consists of 14 residues. CDR3 protein: CSAVSRSSYNEQFF.

The chain employs TRBV29-1 and TRBJ1-5; TCRdb gives TRBD1 as the D gene, but with no DNA this cannot be confirmed. Germline V gene data show CDR1 as SQVTM and CDR2 as ANQGSEA. This CDR3 region has 13 residues. This chain's CDR3 is CSVASGGNQPQHF.

The chain is built from TRBV6-2 or TRBV6-3 and TRBJ1-1; TCRdb proposes TRBD1, but this gene call is untestable without DNA. Germline-derived CDR1 and CDR2 are MNHEY and SVGEGT. The CDR3 is 14 residues long. CDR3 region: CASGSFHRGTEAFF.

The V call is TRBV28, the J call TRBJ2-1; the TCRdb call, TRBD1, lacks DNA for checking. There are 16 residues in the CDR3. In germline, CDR1 is MDHEN, CDR2 SYDVKM. The CDR3 spells CASSLPPGQGINEQFF.

The chain combines TRBV6-5 with TRBJ2-3; without DNA, the TCRdb call of TRBD1 cannot be checked. The CDR3 sequence is 13 residues long. Germline CDR1 and CDR2: MNHEY and SVGAGI. The CDR3 loop is CASTPESTDTQYF.

The gene calls are TRBV28 and TRBJ2-7; TCRdb returns TRBD1, unconfirmable since there is no DNA. The CDR3 runs to 14 residues. Germline V gene sequence: CDR1 MDHEN, CDR2 SYDVKM. This chain's CDR3 is CASTRTGGSYEQYF.

V gene TRBV4-1 combines with J gene TRBJ1-1; TCRdb reports TRBD1, a call that lacks DNA to check it against. This CDR3 is built from 14 residues. Germline V CDR1 and CDR2: MGHRA, YSYEKL. The CDR3 sequence is CASSQESQGPEAFF.